A selection of T cell receptor beta chains follows, all from one sample in a study of T cells in Graves' hyperthyroidism and ophthalmopathy. TCRdb called the multiplex PCR reads again in MiXCR, with one record for every CDR3 protein. The sample consists of about 540,000 distinct CDR3 sequences, about 43% of them appearing once. Sequencing used peripheral blood or thyroid tissue (not recorded which). The source is a woman under 30 with Graves' hyperthyroidism. CDR3s include the opening cysteine and the closing phenylalanine or tryptophan. Expanded clones get a size class; other rows say once, few or many, or leave the size out.

j_call: TRBJ2-7; v_call: TRBV20-1; clone_size: -; cdr3_aa: CSARGLAGIYEQYF
j_call: TRBJ2-2; v_call: TRBV5-1; clone_size: -; cdr3_aa: CASEGDQGTGELFF
j_call: TRBJ2-7; v_call: TRBV5-1; clone_size: few; cdr3_aa: CASSGTSSSEQYF
j_call: TRBJ1-5; v_call: TRBV7-9; clone_size: -; cdr3_aa: CASSAQHF
j_call: TRBJ2-1; v_call: TRBV7-2; clone_size: -; cdr3_aa: CASSLGGLAGLNEQFF
j_call: TRBJ2-5; v_call: TRBV7-1; clone_size: -; cdr3_aa: CASSSSYEANEETQYF
j_call: TRBJ2-7; v_call: TRBV7-6; clone_size: -; cdr3_aa: CARGNSYEQYF
j_call: TRBJ1-3; v_call: TRBV19; clone_size: -; cdr3_aa: CASSIVAGRSGAIYF
j_call: TRBJ1-5; v_call: TRBV5-4; clone_size: -; cdr3_aa: CASSLGGYSNQPQHF
j_call: TRBJ1-2; v_call: TRBV2; clone_size: -; cdr3_aa: CASTNNWGQGGGYTF
j_call: TRBJ1-1; v_call: TRBV7-3; clone_size: -; cdr3_aa: CASSQTGTGGTEAFF
j_call: TRBJ1-2; v_call: TRBV7-2; clone_size: -; cdr3_aa: CASSSSGSEGYTF
j_call: TRBJ2-7; v_call: TRBV7-2; clone_size: few; cdr3_aa: CASSTTQGEQYF
j_call: TRBJ2-5; v_call: TRBV29-1; clone_size: -; cdr3_aa: CSSARPGTEESTVEGETQYF
j_call: TRBJ2-5; v_call: TRBV9; clone_size: -; cdr3_aa: CASSAAGTSGKVETQYF
j_call: TRBJ2-7; v_call: TRBV15; clone_size: many; cdr3_aa: CATSTDRGYEQYF
j_call: TRBJ2-2; v_call: TRBV20-1; clone_size: -; cdr3_aa: CSARTSQLAGELFF
j_call: TRBJ1-2; v_call: TRBV9; clone_size: -; cdr3_aa: CASSPRTGADYGYTF
j_call: TRBJ1-6; v_call: TRBV20-1; clone_size: many; cdr3_aa: CSAGGTGGNSPLHF
j_call: TRBJ1-3; v_call: TRBV12-3/TRBV12-4; clone_size: few; cdr3_aa: CASSRPGLYSGNTIYF
j_call: TRBJ1-4; v_call: TRBV2; clone_size: once; cdr3_aa: CASSDWDRGGEKLFF
j_call: TRBJ2-7; v_call: TRBV12-3/TRBV12-4; clone_size: -; cdr3_aa: CASSRWDRENEQYF
j_call: TRBJ1-1; v_call: TRBV25-1; clone_size: -; cdr3_aa: CARDGVTEAFF
j_call: TRBJ1-6; v_call: TRBV4-3; clone_size: few; cdr3_aa: CASSQGSGAGSPLHF
j_call: TRBJ1-2; v_call: TRBV10-2; clone_size: -; cdr3_aa: CASSDPDRIGRRGYTF
j_call: TRBJ2-7; v_call: TRBV2; clone_size: few; cdr3_aa: CASGSQGTGAYEQYF
j_call: TRBJ2-2; v_call: TRBV7-2; clone_size: many; cdr3_aa: CASSLFRGTGELFF
j_call: TRBJ1-1; v_call: TRBV7-9; clone_size: few; cdr3_aa: CASSLRGSIPEAFF
j_call: TRBJ1-6; v_call: TRBV7-8; clone_size: -; cdr3_aa: CASSTGGVSPLHF
j_call: TRBJ2-7; v_call: TRBV7-6; clone_size: few; cdr3_aa: CASSYSTAGDAHEQYF